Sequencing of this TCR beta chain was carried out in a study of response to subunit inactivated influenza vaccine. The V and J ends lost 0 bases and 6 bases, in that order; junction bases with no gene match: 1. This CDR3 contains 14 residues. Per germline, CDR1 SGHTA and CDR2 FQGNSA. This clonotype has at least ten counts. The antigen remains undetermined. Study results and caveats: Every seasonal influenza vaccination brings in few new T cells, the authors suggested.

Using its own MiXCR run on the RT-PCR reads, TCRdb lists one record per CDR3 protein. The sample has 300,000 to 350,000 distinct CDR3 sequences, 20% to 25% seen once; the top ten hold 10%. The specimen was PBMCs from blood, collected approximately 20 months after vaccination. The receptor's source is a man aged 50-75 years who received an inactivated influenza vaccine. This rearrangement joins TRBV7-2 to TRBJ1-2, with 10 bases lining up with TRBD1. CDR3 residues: CASSLAGQGHGYTF. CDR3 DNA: TGTGCCAGCAGCTTAGCGGGACAGGGGCATGGCTACACCTTC.